This T cell receptor beta chain came from a study of blood T cells in healthy people across ages. Each sample had at least 7 million PBMCs isolated. CDR3 length equals 16 residues. CDR1 and CDR2 from the germline V gene are MNHNY and SVGAGI (reference sequence). V was clipped by 2 bases and J by 2 bases, with 12 bases between them. There are many counts of this clonotype. A sample-barcoded 5' primer and a J-beta primer mix were used in a second PCR of about 7 to 12 cycles. TCRdb re-analysed the 5' RACE reads in MiXCR, keeping a single row per CDR3 protein. The data show around 580,000 distinct CDR3 sequences, roughly 48% seen once.

This receptor was identified in an elderly man in good health. The sequencing sample was made of blood. The V call is TRBV6-6, the J call TRBJ2-2, with D perhaps matching TRBD1 or TRBD2 (6 bases each). CDR3 sequence: CASSYLRGRNTGELFF. The CDR3 DNA sequence: TGTGCCAGCAGTTACCTCCGGGGGCGCAACACCGGGGAGCTGTTTTTT.